This TCR beta chain comes out of a study of T cells in Graves' hyperthyroidism and ophthalmopathy. Study-level background: Initial diagnosis, before any treatment, was when peripheral blood was collected. Study conclusions and caveats: A model built on 13 V-J features separated ophthalmopathy from stable hyperthyroidism. Also found in blood were most expanded thyroid clonotypes above 0.001.

With 3 bases clipped from V and 4 bases from J, the junction kept 3 bases outside the gene matches. Germline V lookup: CDR1 DFQATT, CDR2 SNEGSKA (reference sequence). CDR3 length equals 13 residues. RNA transcripts yielded amplified TCR beta CDR3 regions. During a first-round RT-PCR of the TCR CDR3, the HTBI primer set was used. TCRdb re-derived calls from the multiplex PCR reads in MiXCR, one entry per CDR3 protein. Of 200,000 to 300,000 distinct CDR3 sequences listed, almost 25% were seen once; the top ten hold about a third. This clonotype was seen ten or more times. Antigen specificity is unknown. Orbital computed tomography, thyroid ultrasound, serum thyroxine and TRAb, and clinical symptoms together informed the diagnoses.

The origin of this receptor is a woman in her 40s with Graves' ophthalmopathy. Input material: blood. The V and J genes are TRBV20-1 and TRBJ2-7; 10 bases are a match to TRBD1. The CDR3 DNA reads TGCAGTGCTAGGGACAGGGGGGATTACGAGCAGTACTTC. It yields the protein CSARDRGDYEQYF.